Below, 2 T cell receptor beta chains from the same sample are listed, as sequenced in a study of T cell responses to AZD1222 COVID-19 vaccine. Here immunoSEQ multiplex PCR was the method, and the copy in TCRdb shows in-frame clones only, minus some. Among 150,000 or so clones listed, around 92% were seen once. Specimen: peripheral blood, collected on day 0 of AZD1222 vaccination. The receptors originated from an adult in good health.

This clone was detected only once. V usage is TRBV28 and J usage is TRBJ1-4; TRBD1 matches at 7 bases. Germline trimming cut 5 bases from V and 3 bases from J; bases unmatched to any gene: 9. In germline, CDR1 is MDHEN, CDR2 SYDVKM. There are 16 residues in the CDR3. CDR3 sequence (DNA): TGTGCCAGCAGTCGCCGGCGGGACAGACCTAATGAAAAACTGTTTTTT. Protein product: CASSRRRDRPNEKLFF.

V usage is TRBV13 and J usage is TRBJ2-7; D tentatively fits TRBD1 or TRBD2 (5 bases each). The germline V gene encodes CDR1 PRHDT and CDR2 FYEKMQ (reference sequence). The CDR3 sequence is 14 residues long. The V and J ends lost 4 bases and 2 bases respectively, with 12 bases between them. CDR3 residues: CASSYRDGTYEQYF. In DNA form, the CDR3 reads TGTGCCAGCAGCTACCGGGACGGAACCTACGAGCAGTACTTC. Variable domain in full (rest from reference TRBV13 and TRBJ2-7): AAGVIQSPRHLIKEKRETATLKCYPIPRHDTVYWYQQGPGQDPQFLISFYEKMQSDKGSIPDRFSAQQFSDYHSELNMSSLELGDSALYFCASSYRDGTYEQYFGPGTRLTVT.